This T cell receptor beta chain was recorded in a study of shared clonotypes between healthy human individuals. Only one count was recorded for this clone. CDR3 length equals 13 residues. Per the germline V gene, CDR1 is SGDLS and CDR2 is YYNGEE. Trimming cost V 0 bases and J 5 bases, with 9 bases left between them. Over several immunoSEQ plates, each subset's genomic DNA was distributed in even portions. Data came from immunoSEQ multiplex PCR; TCRdb stores just in-frame clones and leaves some out. The sample carries millions of clones, roughly 94% recorded once. V is TRBV9 and J is TRBJ2-7; TRBD1 might be the D (6 bases). The sequence came from a man aged 18 to 29 in good health. Sequenced material: naive CD4+ T cells sorted from blood. The subset here: CD45RA+ positively selected. CDR3 protein: CASSVVSGDEQYF. The CDR3, as DNA: TGTGCCAGCAGCGTAGTTTCAGGGGACGAGCAGTACTTC.